The 8 T cell receptor beta chains below all came from one sample that was sequenced in a study of T cell repertoires in cytomegalovirus infection. Which antigens these TCRs recognize remains unknown. TCRdb ran MiXCR on the reads and lists one entry per CDR3 protein. This sample carries 800,000 to 950,000 distinct CDR3 sequences, 30% to 35% of them seen once, and the ten largest clones take about an eighth. This specimen consisted of cultured CD8+ T cells from PBMCs, obtained from culture after CMV antigen stimulation. Receptor source: a human donor in good health (CMV status not recorded). Some clones in this sample may be carry-over from other donors' samples.

The rearrangement uses TRBV9 and TRBJ2-3; 9 bases agree with TRBD1. The CDR3 spans 15 residues. CDR1 and CDR2 from the germline V gene are SGDLS and YYNGEE. V was pared by 0 bases and J by 5 bases, with 4 bases of the junction left unmatched. CDR3 residues: CASSVDGTGKDTQYF. The CDR3 DNA follows: TGTGCCAGCAGCGTAGATGGGACAGGGAAAGATACGCAGTATTTT.

This clonotype was picked up many times. This chain uses TRBV6-1 with TRBJ1-1, with D possibly being TRBD1 (5 bases). CDR1 is MNHNS, CDR2 SASEGT, per germline. The CDR3 consists of 14 residues. V shed 6 bases and J shed 3 bases, with 14 bases lying between them. Here the CDR3 reads CASRRTGGDTEAFF. For the CDR3, the DNA is TGTGCCAGCAGACGAACAGGAGGAGACACTGAAGCTTTCTTT.

This clonotype was seen more than once but under ten times. The genes are TRBV6-1 and TRBJ2-3; TRBD2 agrees at 9 bases. V lost 6 bases to trimming and J lost 4 bases; unmatched junction nucleotides: 11. Germline CDR1 MNHNS, CDR2 SASEGT. The CDR3 has 16 residues. CDR3 residues: CASRPGAGGPPDTQYF. Written as DNA, the CDR3 is TGTGCCAGCAGGCCAGGGGCGGGGGGGCCTCCAGATACGCAGTATTTT.

This clonotype is medium-sized (0.01 to 0.1%) by share. J is TRBJ1-6 and V is TRBV7-6; the D is unclear. The CDR3 runs to 17 residues. Trimming cost V 2 bases and J 8 bases, with 19 bases left between them. Germline V lookup: CDR1 SGHVS, CDR2 FNYEAQ. The CDR3: CASSLTPPGPGHSPLHF. CDR3 DNA sequence: TGTGCCAGCAGCTTAACACCTCCGGGCCCCGGGCATTCACCCCTCCACTTT.

The V gene is TRBV6-6, the J gene TRBJ2-5; D may be TRBD1 (6 bases). The V and J ends lost 2 bases and 2 bases respectively, with 30 bases between them. Germline loops: CDR1 MNHNY, CDR2 SVGAGI (reference sequence). CDR3 length: 21 amino acids. The CDR3 nucleotides read TGTGCCAGCAGTTACCGACAGGCGGATCCATTTCGAACGAAACTACAAGAGACCCAGTACTTC. Protein product: CASSYRQADPFRTKLQETQYF.

V and J are TRBV4-1 and TRBJ2-3; D is unclear. Trimming shortened V by 2 bases and J by 5 bases, and 11 bases separated the two germline ends. The CDR3 loop spans 14 amino acids. CDR1 is MGHRA, CDR2 YSYEKL, per germline. The CDR3 here is CASSQSARGDTQYF. CDR3 DNA: TGCGCCAGCAGCCAAAGCGCCCGAGGAGATACGCAGTATTTT.

This clonotype was seen repeatedly, ten times or more. The chain has TRBV7-2 and TRBJ1-5; perhaps TRBD1 as D (5 bases). CDR1 SGHTA and CDR2 FQGNSA come from the germline V gene. Trimming stripped 2 bases from V and 2 bases from J, with 16 bases between. This CDR3 contains 17 residues. For the CDR3, the DNA is TGTGCCAGCAGCTTACTCGGAGGGGACGTGGGCAATCAGCCCCAGCATTTT. It yields the protein CASSLLGGDVGNQPQHF. The entire variable domain, with the rest obtained from reference TRBV7-2 and TRBJ1-5, is as follows: GAGVSQSPSNKVTEKGKDVELRCDPISGHTALYWYRQSLGQGLEFLIYFQGNSAPDKSGLPSDRFSAERTGGSVSTLTIQRTQQEDSAVYLCASSLLGGDVGNQPQHFGDGTRLSIL.

This clonotype was seen a handful of times. The rearrangement uses TRBV7-4 and TRBJ2-1; 9 nucleotides match TRBD2. The CDR3 is made up of 15 amino acids. CDR1 SGHVT and CDR2 SQSDAQ come from the germline V gene. V lost 6 bases and J lost 5; bases outside the gene matches: 8. This chain's CDR3 is CASRELAGPNNEQFF. CDR3 DNA sequence: TGTGCCAGCAGGGAACTAGCGGGCCCTAACAATGAGCAGTTCTTC.